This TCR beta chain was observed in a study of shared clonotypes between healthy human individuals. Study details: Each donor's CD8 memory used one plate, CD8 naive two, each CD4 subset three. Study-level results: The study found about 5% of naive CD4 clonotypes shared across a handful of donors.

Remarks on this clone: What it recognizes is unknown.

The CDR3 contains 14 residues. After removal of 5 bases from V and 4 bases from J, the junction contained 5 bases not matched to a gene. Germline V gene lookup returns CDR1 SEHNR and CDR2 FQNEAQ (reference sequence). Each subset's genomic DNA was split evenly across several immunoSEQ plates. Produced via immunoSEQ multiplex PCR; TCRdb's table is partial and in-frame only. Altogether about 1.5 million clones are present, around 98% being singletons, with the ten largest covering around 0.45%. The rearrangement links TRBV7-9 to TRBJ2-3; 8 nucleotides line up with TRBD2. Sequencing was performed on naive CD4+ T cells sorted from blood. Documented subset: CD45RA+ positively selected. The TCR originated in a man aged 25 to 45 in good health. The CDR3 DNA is TGTGCCAGCAGCCCGACTAGCGTGCCAGATACGCAGTATTTT. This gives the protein CASSPTSVPDTQYF.